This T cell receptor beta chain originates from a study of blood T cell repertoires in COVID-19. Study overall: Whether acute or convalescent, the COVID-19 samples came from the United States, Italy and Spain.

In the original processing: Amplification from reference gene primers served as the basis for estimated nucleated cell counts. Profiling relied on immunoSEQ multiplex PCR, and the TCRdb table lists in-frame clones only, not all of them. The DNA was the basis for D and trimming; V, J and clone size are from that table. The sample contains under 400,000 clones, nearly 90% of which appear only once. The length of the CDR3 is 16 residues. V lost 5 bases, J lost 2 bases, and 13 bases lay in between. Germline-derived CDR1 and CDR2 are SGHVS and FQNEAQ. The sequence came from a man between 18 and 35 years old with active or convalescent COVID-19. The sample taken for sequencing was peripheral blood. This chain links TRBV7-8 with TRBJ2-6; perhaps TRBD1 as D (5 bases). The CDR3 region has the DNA TGTGCCAGCAGCAACAAATCAGGGACTGGGGCCAACGTCCTGACTTTC. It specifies CASSNKSGTGANVLTF.